These 28 T cell receptor beta chains were sequenced from one sample in a study of graft-versus-host responses after intestinal transplantation. This table comes from immunoSEQ multiplex PCR, and its TCRdb copy is limited to in-frame clones, with some not included. The sample records approximately 90,000 clones, 90% to 95% being singletons. For these receptors, no antigen is known. The specimen was unstimulated CD8+ T cells sorted from spleen or lymph node cells, collected before intestinal transplant. These receptors were taken from a human donor who received an intestinal transplant.

The chain has TRBV7-9 and TRBJ1-1; TRBD1 is a possible D gene (6 bases). V lost 2 bases and J lost 7, with 11 bases in between. CDR3 length equals 13 residues. Germline lookup yields CDR1 SEHNR and CDR2 FQNEAQ (reference sequence). CDR3 sequence (DNA): TGTGCCAGCAGCTTATTGGGGGCCAATGAAGCTTTCTTT. It specifies CASSLLGANEAFF.

The chain uses TRBV19 and TRBJ2-5, with TRBD2 matching over 10 bases. Germline V lookup: CDR1 LNHDA, CDR2 SQIVND (reference sequence). The CDR3 runs to 14 residues. Germline trimming cut 2 bases from V and 5 bases from J; bases unmatched to any gene: 2. The CDR3 here is CASSILAGEETQYF. CDR3 in DNA: TGTGCCAGTAGTATACTAGCGGGAGAGGAGACCCAGTACTTC.

The chain is built from TRBV7-2 and TRBJ2-7; D may be TRBD2 (8 bases). Trimming took off 5 bases at V and 7 bases at J, with 21 bases between the two ends. Per the germline V gene, CDR1 is SGHTA and CDR2 is FQGNSA. This CDR3 is built from 15 residues. The CDR3 coding sequence is TGTGCCAGCAGCCCGCGGGACAGCGCGGGAGGAGAGCAGTACTTC. This encodes CASSPRDSAGGEQYF.

The J gene is TRBJ2-2, the V gene TRBV23-1, with 8 nucleotides matching TRBD2. TRBV23-1 counts as an open reading frame of uncertain function. The ends lost 11 bases at V and 6 bases at J; junction bases unmatched: 11. CDR3 length equals 14 residues. The CDR3 spells CAQLSGRESGELFF. Written as DNA, the CDR3 is TGCGCCCAATTGAGCGGGAGAGAGTCCGGGGAGCTGTTTTTT.

V usage is TRBV6-6 and J usage is TRBJ1-5; D gene ambiguous. The CDR3 contains 15 residues. The germline gives CDR1 MNHNY, CDR2 SVGAGI (reference sequence). Trimming took 6 bases from V and 3 from J, leaving 15 bases between them. CDR3 sequence reads: CASSTYPRDNQPQHF. The CDR3 DNA is TGTGCCAGCAGCACCTACCCCCGGGACAATCAGCCCCAGCATTTT.

J is TRBJ2-3 and V is TRBV6-1; TRBD2 matches at 9 bases. J gave up 0 bases and V 2 bases, and 3 bases lay outside the gene matches. The CDR3 is 16 residues long. Germline assignment: CDR1 MNHNS and CDR2 SASEGT. Here the CDR3 reads CASSELAGTSTDTQYF. The CDR3 DNA is TGTGCCAGCAGTGAACTAGCGGGGACTAGCACAGATACGCAGTATTTT.

This chain joins TRBV4-2 and TRBJ2-3; TRBD2 matches at 7 bases. Germline lookup yields CDR1 LGHNA and CDR2 YNFKEQ. Germline trimming cut 4 bases from V and 2 bases from J; bases unmatched to any gene: 3. The CDR3 is made up of 14 amino acids. The CDR3 sequence: CASSPRGNTDTQYF. In DNA form, the CDR3 reads TGTGCCAGCAGCCCGCGGGGGAACACAGATACGCAGTATTTT.

The chain combines TRBV7-6 with TRBJ2-7, with D perhaps TRBD2 (7 bases). The CDR3 totals 15 residues. From germline, CDR1 is SGHVS and CDR2 FNYEAQ. Trimming cost V 4 bases and J 1 base, with 14 bases left between them. The CDR3 protein is CASSSPGGLSYEQYF. The CDR3 DNA follows: TGTGCCAGCAGCTCCCCGGGGGGCCTGTCCTACGAGCAGTACTTC.

The gene calls are TRBV27 and TRBJ2-3; 13 positions match TRBD2. Germline CDR1 reads MNHEY; CDR2 reads SMNVEV (reference sequence). Trimming at V came to 5 bases and at J to 3 bases, leaving 5 bases not matched to a gene. The CDR3 sequence is 16 residues long. The chain's CDR3 is CASSPKLAGGTDTQYF. In nucleotides, the CDR3 is TGTGCCAGCAGTCCGAAACTAGCGGGGGGGACAGATACGCAGTATTTT.

V gene TRBV5-6 combines with J gene TRBJ2-1, with D possibly matching TRBD2 (6 bases). Germline V gives CDR1 SGHDT, CDR2 YYEEEE. This CDR3 comprises 12 residues. V was trimmed by 1 base and J by 10 bases, leaving 9 bases between them. The CDR3 DNA reads TGTGCCAGCAGCTTGCTAGCGAGAGAGCAGTTCTTC. Translating gives CASSLLAREQFF. The entire variable domain, with the rest obtained from reference TRBV5-6 and TRBJ2-1, is as follows: DAGVTQSPTHLIKTRGQQVTLRCSPKSGHDTVSWYQQALGQGPQFIFQYYEEEERQRGNFPDRFSGHQFPNYSSELNVNALLLGDSALYLCASSLLAREQFFGPGTRLTVL.

CDR3 protein: CASSPRSDPREKETQYF. CDR3 DNA: TGCGCCAGCAGTCCAAGATCAGACCCGCGGGAGAAGGAGACCCAGTACTTC. The V gene is TRBV4-1, the J gene TRBJ2-5; 7 bases match TRBD2. This CDR3 spans 17 amino acids. J was trimmed by 5 bases and V by 6 bases; bases with no gene match: 18. Germline V gives CDR1 MGHRA, CDR2 YSYEKL.

V gene TRBV9 combines with J gene TRBJ2-2; D call uncertain. Germline CDR1 reads SGDLS; CDR2 reads YYNGEE. The length of the CDR3 is 12 residues. With 6 bases removed from V and 4 bases from J, the gap between germline ends came to 7 bases. The chain's CDR3 is CASNLGTGELFF. Written as DNA, the CDR3 is TGTGCCAGCAACCTGGGCACCGGGGAGCTGTTTTTT.

The chain has TRBV10-1 and TRBJ1-4, with TRBD1 as a possible D gene (6 bases). The CDR3 is 13 amino acids. Germline CDR1 reads WNHNN; CDR2 reads SYGVQD (reference sequence). V was cut by 9 bases and J by 5 bases, with 13 bases left in between. CDR3 sequence reads: CARPTGKNEKLFF. The CDR3 coding sequence is TGCGCCAGACCGACAGGAAAAAATGAAAAACTGTTTTTT.

This chain joins TRBV10-1 and TRBJ1-5, with 7 bases lining up with TRBD1. Germline trimming cut 4 bases from V and 3 bases from J; bases unmatched to any gene: 15. CDR1 WNHNN and CDR2 SYGVQD come from the germline V gene (reference sequence). This CDR3 is built from 18 residues. For the CDR3, the DNA is TGCGCCAGCAGTGGATGGGCGCGGGCAGGGGGTGACAATCAGCCCCAGCATTTT. Its translation is CASSGWARAGGDNQPQHF.

The gene calls are TRBV30 and TRBJ2-2; 7 nucleotides align to TRBD2. Trimming took 8 bases from V and 3 from J; bases not matched to a gene: 6. The CDR3 is 13 residues long. Germline V gene lookup returns CDR1 GTSNPN and CDR2 SVGIG (reference sequence). The CDR3, as DNA: TGTGCCCGTCGGGGGAGGGACACCGGGGAGCTGTTTTTT. Translation gives CARRGRDTGELFF.

The chain employs TRBV6-4 and TRBJ2-3, with TRBD2 as a possible D gene (6 bases). Germline V gives CDR1 MRHNA, CDR2 SNTAGT. The CDR3 spans 13 residues. V lost 0 bases, J lost 11 bases, and 12 bases lay in between. CDR3 protein: CASSDSPEGGQYF. The DNA for the CDR3 is TGTGCCAGCAGTGACTCTCCGGAGGGTGGGCAGTATTTT.

This chain uses TRBV6-5 with TRBJ1-3; no clear D. The CDR3 is 12 residues long. Looked up from germline, CDR1 is MNHEY and CDR2 is SVGAGI. V was trimmed by 6 bases and J by 12 bases, leaving 15 bases between them. This CDR3 reads CASRVRASFIYF. The CDR3 region has the DNA TGTGCCAGCAGAGTTAGGGCATCATTCATATATTTT.

This clone was detected once. The chain has TRBV9 and TRBJ2-7; TRBD2 agrees at 14 bases. The germline CDR1 and CDR2 sequences are SGDLS and YYNGEE. The V and J ends lost 3 bases and 3 bases, in that order; junction bases with no gene match: 2. CDR3 length equals 15 residues. In DNA form, the CDR3 reads TGTGCCAGCAGCGCGGGACTAGCGGGGGTCTACGAGCAGTACTTC. It specifies CASSAGLAGVYEQYF.

The V and J genes are TRBV10-1 and TRBJ2-7; the D is unclear. The CDR3 is 12 amino acids. The V and J ends lost 5 bases and 2 bases respectively, with 7 bases between them. CDR1 WNHNN and CDR2 SYGVQD come from the germline V gene (reference sequence). For the CDR3, the DNA is TGCGCCAGCAGTAGGGCCACCTACGAGCAGTACTTC. Translated: CASSRATYEQYF.

This chain joins TRBV13 and TRBJ2-5; D perhaps matches TRBD1 (5 bases). This CDR3 has 13 residues. CDR1 PRHDT and CDR2 FYEKMQ come from the germline V gene (reference sequence). The V and J ends lost 3 bases and 2 bases respectively, with 7 bases between them. CDR3 protein: CASSLGQQETQYF. DNA of the CDR3: TGTGCCAGCAGCTTGGGGCAGCAAGAGACCCAGTACTTC.

The chain has TRBV7-3 and TRBJ1-6, with D possibly matching TRBD1 (6 bases). Trimming shortened V by 1 base and J by 7 bases, and 11 bases separated the two germline ends. From germline, CDR1 is SGHTA and CDR2 FQGTGA. The CDR3 runs 15 residues. The CDR3 coding sequence is TGTGCCAGCAGCTTAAAAACAGGGCCGAATTCACCCCTCCACTTT. This translates into CASSLKTGPNSPLHF.

This clone was counted a single time. The chain links TRBV9 to TRBJ2-7; either TRBD1 or TRBD2 may supply D (5 bases each). Germline assignment: CDR1 SGDLS and CDR2 YYNGEE. V dropped 0 bases and J dropped 1 base, with 11 bases sitting between them. This CDR3 contains 15 residues. CDR3 nucleotides: TGTGCCAGCAGCGTAGCTGGGGGATCGTCCTACGAGCAGTACTTC. It yields the protein CASSVAGGSSYEQYF.

In this sample, this clone turned up once. The V and J genes are TRBV4-1 and TRBJ1-2, with unresolved D. Trimming cost V 0 bases and J 4 bases, with 9 bases left between them. The germline V gene encodes CDR1 MGHRA and CDR2 YSYEKL. The CDR3 has 14 amino acids. CDR3 sequence (DNA): TGCGCCAGCAGCCAAGATCCGGTCGGCTATGGCTACACCTTC. The encoded protein is CASSQDPVGYGYTF.

The rearrangement uses TRBV4-1 and TRBJ2-7; 9 positions agree with TRBD1. This CDR3 is built from 14 residues. With V trimmed by 5 bases and J by 2 bases, 4 bases remained unmatched. Germline CDR1 and CDR2: MGHRA and YSYEKL. The chain's CDR3 is CASSVWTGAYEQYF. The CDR3 DNA is TGCGCCAGCAGCGTCTGGACAGGGGCCTACGAGCAGTACTTC.

This clone was found once. The chain joins TRBV15 to TRBJ2-7; D is unclear. The CDR3 is 12 residues long. Germline values: CDR1 LNHNV, CDR2 YYDKDF (reference sequence). V was shortened by 8 bases and J by 3 bases, with 11 bases between the two germline ends. CDR3 protein: CATSTDHYEQYF. The CDR3 DNA follows: TGTGCCACCTCGACGGATCACTACGAGCAGTACTTC. The full variable domain, with the rest looked up from reference TRBV15 and TRBJ2-7, is DAMVIQNPRYQVTQFGKPVTLSCSQTLNHNVMYWYQQKSSQAPKLLFHYYDKDFNNEADTPDNFQSRRPNTSFCFLDIRSPGLGDTAMYLCATSTDHYEQYFGPGTRLTVT.

This chain joins TRBV13 and TRBJ2-7; D gene unclear. This CDR3 has 15 residues. V was clipped by 2 bases and J by 2 bases, with 13 bases between them. Germline V gene lookup returns CDR1 PRHDT and CDR2 FYEKMQ (reference sequence). DNA of the CDR3: TGTGCCAGCAGCTTATCGCCAGGTGGGGCCTACGAGCAGTACTTC. Its translation is CASSLSPGGAYEQYF.

V and J are TRBV9 and TRBJ1-5, with a possible D match to TRBD1 (6 bases). CDR3 length: 14 residues. Trimming removed 3 bases at V and 0 bases at J, with 7 bases between. Germline CDR1 is SGDLS and CDR2 is YYNGEE. CDR3 loop: CASSEGDSNQPQHF. In nucleotides, the CDR3 is TGTGCCAGCAGCGAGGGGGATAGCAATCAGCCCCAGCATTTT.

This chain connects TRBV6-4 to TRBJ2-2; D call uncertain. V was trimmed by 8 bases and J by 7 bases, leaving 23 bases between them. The germline V gene has CDR1 MRHNA and CDR2 SNTAGT. The CDR3 is 16 amino acids. This CDR3 reads CASPSDRAAQDGELFF. In DNA form, the CDR3 reads TGTGCCAGCCCAAGTGACCGGGCGGCCCAGGACGGGGAGCTGTTTTTT.